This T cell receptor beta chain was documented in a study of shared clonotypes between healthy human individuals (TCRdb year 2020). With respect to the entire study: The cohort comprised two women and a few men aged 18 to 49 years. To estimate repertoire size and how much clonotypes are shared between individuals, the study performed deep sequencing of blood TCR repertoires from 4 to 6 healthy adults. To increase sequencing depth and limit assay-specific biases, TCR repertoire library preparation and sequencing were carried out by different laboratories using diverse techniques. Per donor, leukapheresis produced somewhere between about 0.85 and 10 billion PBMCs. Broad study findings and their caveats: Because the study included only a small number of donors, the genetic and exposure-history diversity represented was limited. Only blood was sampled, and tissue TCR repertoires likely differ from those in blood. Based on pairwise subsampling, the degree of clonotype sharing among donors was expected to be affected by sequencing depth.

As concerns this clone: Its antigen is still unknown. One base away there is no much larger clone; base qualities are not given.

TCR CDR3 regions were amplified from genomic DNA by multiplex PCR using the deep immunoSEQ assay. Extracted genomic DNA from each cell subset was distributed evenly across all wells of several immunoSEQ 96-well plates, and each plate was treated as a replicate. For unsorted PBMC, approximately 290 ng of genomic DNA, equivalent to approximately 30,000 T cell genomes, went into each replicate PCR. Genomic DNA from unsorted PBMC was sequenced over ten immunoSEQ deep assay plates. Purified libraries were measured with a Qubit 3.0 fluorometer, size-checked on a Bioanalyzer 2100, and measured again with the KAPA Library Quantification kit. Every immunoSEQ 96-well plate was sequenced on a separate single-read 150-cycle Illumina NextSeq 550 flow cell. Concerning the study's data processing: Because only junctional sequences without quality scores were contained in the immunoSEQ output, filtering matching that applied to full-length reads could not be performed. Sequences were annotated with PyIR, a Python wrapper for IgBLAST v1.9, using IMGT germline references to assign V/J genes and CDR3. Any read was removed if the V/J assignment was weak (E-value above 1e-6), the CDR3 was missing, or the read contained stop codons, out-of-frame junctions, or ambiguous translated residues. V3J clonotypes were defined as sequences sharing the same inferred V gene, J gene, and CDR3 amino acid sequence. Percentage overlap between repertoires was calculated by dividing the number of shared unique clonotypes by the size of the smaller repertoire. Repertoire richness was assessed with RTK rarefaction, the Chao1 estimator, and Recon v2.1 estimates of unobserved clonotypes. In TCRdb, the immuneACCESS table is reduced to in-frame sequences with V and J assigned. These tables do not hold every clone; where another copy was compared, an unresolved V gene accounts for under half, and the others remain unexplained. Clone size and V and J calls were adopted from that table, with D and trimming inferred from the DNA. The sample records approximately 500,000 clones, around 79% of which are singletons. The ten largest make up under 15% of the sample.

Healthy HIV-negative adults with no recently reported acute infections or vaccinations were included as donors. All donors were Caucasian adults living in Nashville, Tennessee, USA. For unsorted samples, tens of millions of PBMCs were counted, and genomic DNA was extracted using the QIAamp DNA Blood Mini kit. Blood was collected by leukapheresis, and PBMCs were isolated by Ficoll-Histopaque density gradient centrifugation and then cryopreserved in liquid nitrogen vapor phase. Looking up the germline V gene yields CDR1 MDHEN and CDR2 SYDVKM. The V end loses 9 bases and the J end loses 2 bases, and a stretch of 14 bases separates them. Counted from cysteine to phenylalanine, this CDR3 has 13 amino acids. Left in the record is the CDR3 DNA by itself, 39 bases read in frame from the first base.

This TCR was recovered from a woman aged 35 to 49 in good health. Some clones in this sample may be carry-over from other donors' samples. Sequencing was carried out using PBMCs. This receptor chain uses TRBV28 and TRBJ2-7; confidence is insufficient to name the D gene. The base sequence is TGTGCCAGTCCCAGCCGCTTAACCTACGAGCAGTACTTC. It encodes CASPSRLTYEQYF.